This T cell receptor (beta chain) came from a study of beta chain features in type 1 diabetes. The purity of all sorted populations exceeded 98%. For this clone: No antigen is known for it.

Isolated RNA was reverse transcribed in full, so expressed TCRB transcripts were sequenced. Clones were read by immunoSEQ multiplex PCR, and TCRdb kept only the in-frame ones, dropping some. Of roughly 150,000 clones detected, 7.5% to 10% appear once; the ten largest clones hold over 2%. Study-level findings and limits: Fewer insertions but more deletions were seen at VDJ junctions in type 1 diabetes patients. There was a moderate but significant shortening of TCRB CDR3s in all four CD4+ subsets of Type 1 diabetes patients.

The clonotype originates from a woman aged 18-29 years in good health. The sequenced sample was central memory CD4+ T cells from blood.

The CDR3 protein is CSVAPFAGGVDEQFF. Here the CDR3 DNA reads TGCAGCGTTGCCCCATTTGCCGGGGGAGTCGATGAGCAGTTCTTC. The V gene is TRBV29-1, the J gene TRBJ2-1; TRBD2 is a possible D gene (6 bases). CDR1 SQVTM and CDR2 ANQGSEA come from the germline V gene. V shed 4 bases and J shed 8 bases, with 21 bases lying between them. This CDR3 is 15 amino acids long.